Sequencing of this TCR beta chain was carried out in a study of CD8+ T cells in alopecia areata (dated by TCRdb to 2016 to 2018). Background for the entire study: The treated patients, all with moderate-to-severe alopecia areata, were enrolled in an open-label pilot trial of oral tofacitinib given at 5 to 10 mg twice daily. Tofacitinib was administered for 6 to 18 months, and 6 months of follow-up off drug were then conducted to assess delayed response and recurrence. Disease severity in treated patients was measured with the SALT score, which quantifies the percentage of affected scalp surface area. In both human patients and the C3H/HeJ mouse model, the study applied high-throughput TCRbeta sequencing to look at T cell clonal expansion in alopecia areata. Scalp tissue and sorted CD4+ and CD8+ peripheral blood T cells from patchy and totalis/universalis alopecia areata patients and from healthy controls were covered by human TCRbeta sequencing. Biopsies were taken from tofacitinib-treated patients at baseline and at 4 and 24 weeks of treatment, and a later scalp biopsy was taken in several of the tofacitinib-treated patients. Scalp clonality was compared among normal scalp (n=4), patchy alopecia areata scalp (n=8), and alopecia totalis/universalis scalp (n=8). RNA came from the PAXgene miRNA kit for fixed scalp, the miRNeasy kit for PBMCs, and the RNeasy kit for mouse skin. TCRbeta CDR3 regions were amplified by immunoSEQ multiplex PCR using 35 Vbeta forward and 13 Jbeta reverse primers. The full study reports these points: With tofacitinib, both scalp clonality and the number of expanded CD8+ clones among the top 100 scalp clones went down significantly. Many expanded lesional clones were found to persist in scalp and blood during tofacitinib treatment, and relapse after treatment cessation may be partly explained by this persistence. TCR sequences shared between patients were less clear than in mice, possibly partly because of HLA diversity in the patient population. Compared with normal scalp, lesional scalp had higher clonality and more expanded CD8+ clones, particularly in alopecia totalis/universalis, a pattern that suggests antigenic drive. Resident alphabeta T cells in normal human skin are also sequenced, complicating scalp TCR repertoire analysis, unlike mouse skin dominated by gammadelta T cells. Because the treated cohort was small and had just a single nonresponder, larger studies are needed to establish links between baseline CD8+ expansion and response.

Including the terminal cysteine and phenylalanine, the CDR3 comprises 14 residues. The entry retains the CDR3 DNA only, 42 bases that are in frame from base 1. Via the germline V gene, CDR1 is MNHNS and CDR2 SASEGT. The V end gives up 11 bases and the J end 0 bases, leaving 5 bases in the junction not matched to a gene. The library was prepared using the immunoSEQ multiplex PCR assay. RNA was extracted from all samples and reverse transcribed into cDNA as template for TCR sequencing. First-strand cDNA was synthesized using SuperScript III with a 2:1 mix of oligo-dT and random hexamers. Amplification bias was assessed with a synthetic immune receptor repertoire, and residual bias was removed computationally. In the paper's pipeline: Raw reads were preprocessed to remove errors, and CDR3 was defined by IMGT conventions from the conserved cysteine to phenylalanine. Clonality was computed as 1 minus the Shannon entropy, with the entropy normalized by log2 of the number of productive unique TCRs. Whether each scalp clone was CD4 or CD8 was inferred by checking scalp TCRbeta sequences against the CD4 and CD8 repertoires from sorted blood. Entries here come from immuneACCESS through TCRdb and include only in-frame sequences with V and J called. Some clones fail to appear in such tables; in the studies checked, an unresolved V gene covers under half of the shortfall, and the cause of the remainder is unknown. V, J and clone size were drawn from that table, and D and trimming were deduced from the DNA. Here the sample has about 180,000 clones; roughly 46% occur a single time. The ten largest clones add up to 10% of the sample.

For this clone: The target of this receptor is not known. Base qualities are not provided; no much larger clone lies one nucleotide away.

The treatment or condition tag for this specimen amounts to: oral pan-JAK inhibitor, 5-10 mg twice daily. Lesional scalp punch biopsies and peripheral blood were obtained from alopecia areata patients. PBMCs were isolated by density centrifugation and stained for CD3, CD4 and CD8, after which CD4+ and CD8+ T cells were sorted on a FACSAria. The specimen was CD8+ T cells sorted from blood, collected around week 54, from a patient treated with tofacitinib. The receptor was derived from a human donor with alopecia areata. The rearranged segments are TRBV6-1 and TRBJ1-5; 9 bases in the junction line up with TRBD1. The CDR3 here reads CAVWDRVSNQPQHF. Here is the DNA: TGTGCCGTCTGGGACAGGGTTAGCAATCAGCCCCAGCATTTT.